This T cell receptor (beta chain) emerged from a study of blood T cell repertoires in COVID-19. The wider study: COVID-19 samples, acute and convalescent, were from the United States, Italy and Spain. Sources were T cells, B-cell-depleted T cells, or PBMCs; the material itself was cDNA or gDNA.

In the source study's methods: Reference gene primers were amplified, and this amplification served to estimate nucleated cell counts. Measured with immunoSEQ multiplex PCR; TCRdb has only the in-frame clones, and not every one. That table furnishes V, J and clone size, whereas the DNA furnished D and trimming. The repertoire holds a few hundred thousand clones, with around 84% as singletons. Unmatched junction bases numbered 2, after V lost 4 bases and J lost 0 bases. The CDR3 contains 14 residues. Germline V gene sequence: CDR1 SGHRS, CDR2 YFSETQ. This chain joins TRBV5-1 and TRBJ1-2; 8 nucleotides align to TRBD1. Material: peripheral blood. This clonotype was sampled from a human donor in a cohort sampled during active COVID-19. The DNA of the CDR3 is TGCGCCAGCAGCCCCAGGGGGCCTAACTATGGCTACACCTTC. Translated, it gives CASSPRGPNYGYTF.